The 14 T cell receptor beta chains below come from one sample, sequenced in a study of T cell repertoires in cytomegalovirus infection. The antigens these receptors bind are not known. TCRdb processed the reads anew with MiXCR; each CDR3 protein has one entry. Of nearly 700,000 distinct CDR3 sequences listed, around a third were seen once; the top ten hold 15% to 20%. Sequences were derived from cultured PBMCs, sampled from culture after CMV antigen stimulation. Every receptor here comes from a human donor in good health (CMV status not recorded). Some clones in this sample may be carry-over from other donors' samples.

V and J are TRBV19 and TRBJ1-6; the D gene is possibly TRBD1 (6 bases). Trimming left V 4 bases short and J 10 bases short, with 14 bases between. In germline, CDR1 is LNHDA, CDR2 SQIVND (reference sequence). This CDR3 spans 14 amino acids. The CDR3 loop is CASSSQAGDSPLHF. In DNA form, the CDR3 reads TGTGCCAGTAGTAGCCAGGCAGGGGACTCACCCCTCCACTTT.

This clonotype was recorded many times. The chain has TRBV7-2 and TRBJ2-3, with 7 bases identical to TRBD2. After removal of 5 bases from V and 4 bases from J, the junction contained 3 bases not matched to a gene. This CDR3 region has 13 residues. From germline, CDR1 is SGHTA and CDR2 FQGNSA. The CDR3 reads CASSASGADTQYF. CDR3 sequence (DNA): TGTGCCAGCAGCGCGAGCGGGGCAGATACGCAGTATTTT.

The chain couples TRBV6-5 to TRBJ2-1; 12 positions agree with TRBD2. The germline V gene encodes CDR1 MNHEY and CDR2 SVGAGI. The ends lost 7 bases at V and 2 bases at J; junction bases unmatched: 6. The CDR3 has 16 residues. The CDR3 loop is CASNRGLAGPYNEQFF. Here the CDR3 DNA reads TGTGCCAGCAACCGCGGACTAGCGGGACCCTACAATGAGCAGTTCTTC.

The J gene is TRBJ2-3, the V gene TRBV12-3 or TRBV12-4; perhaps TRBD1 as D (6 bases). This CDR3 region has 14 residues. Trimming shortened V by 6 bases and J by 1 base, and 11 bases separated the two germline ends. In nucleotides, the CDR3 is TGTGCCAGCAGGAGGGACACCGGCACAGATACGCAGTATTTT. Protein: CASRRDTGTDTQYF.

This clonotype was recorded a few times. This chain connects TRBV10-2 to TRBJ2-7; TRBD2 matches at 9 bases. The J segment lost 5 bases and the V segment lost 6 bases, leaving 11 bases of the junction unmatched. CDR1 WSHSY and CDR2 SAAADI come from the germline V gene. This CDR3 has 15 residues. This CDR3 is CASSDPGLAFHEQYF. As DNA, the CDR3 is TGCGCCAGCAGCGACCCGGGACTAGCATTCCACGAGCAGTACTTC.

This rearrangement joins TRBV11-1 to TRBJ1-2, with D hard to call. Germline lookup yields CDR1 SGHAT and CDR2 FQDESV (reference sequence). The CDR3 is 15 residues long. V was pared by 1 base and J by 2 bases, with 11 bases between. In DNA form, the CDR3 reads TGTGCCAGCAGCTTAGGCGACACACCGAACTATGGCTACACCTTC. Translated, it gives CASSLGDTPNYGYTF.

V usage is TRBV20-1 and J usage is TRBJ2-7, with 12 bases matching TRBD2. Germline loops: CDR1 DFQATT, CDR2 SNEGSKA (reference sequence). The CDR3 has 15 amino acids. J gave up 5 bases and V 6 bases, and 11 bases lay outside the gene matches. The CDR3 DNA reads as TGCAGTGCGGGGACTAGCGGGTCGAGAGGGGACGAGCAGTACTTC. Translated, it gives CSAGTSGSRGDEQYF.

The chain combines TRBV7-8 with TRBJ1-6; 7 bases align to TRBD1. V was clipped by 5 bases and J by 0 bases; unmatched bases: 10. This CDR3 is 18 amino acids long. CDR1 and CDR2 from the germline V gene are SGHVS and FQNEAQ. The CDR3 loop reads CASSQPDRTSSYNSPLHF. In nucleotides, the CDR3 is TGTGCCAGCAGCCAACCGGACAGGACGAGCTCCTATAATTCACCCCTCCACTTT.

This clonotype was observed a handful of times. This chain joins TRBV28 and TRBJ2-7; TRBD2 agrees at 7 bases. Germline V CDR1 and CDR2: MDHEN, SYDVKM. J was trimmed by 3 bases and V by 5 bases; bases with no gene match: 13. The CDR3 spans 16 residues. The CDR3 is CASSPSAASGIYEQYF. CDR3 coding DNA: TGTGCCAGCAGTCCCTCGGCGGCTAGCGGCATCTACGAGCAGTACTTC.

This chain joins TRBV7-8 and TRBJ2-5, with no clear D. Germline values: CDR1 SGHVS, CDR2 FQNEAQ. The CDR3 has 13 residues. V lost 5 bases, J lost 5 bases, and 12 bases lay in between. The DNA for the CDR3 is TGTGCCAGCAGCAAGACGAATCGGGAGACCCAGTACTTC. Translated: CASSKTNRETQYF.

The table lists this clonotype with many counts. The rearrangement uses TRBV12-3 or TRBV12-4 and TRBJ2-5; 8 bases fit TRBD2. V lost 4 bases, J lost 0 bases, and 7 bases stayed unmatched. The CDR3 is 16 residues long. DNA of the CDR3: TGTGCCAGCAGTTGGGGTGCGGGGGGCCACCAAGAGACCCAGTACTTC. This sequence encodes CASSWGAGGHQETQYF.

This clonotype was seen many times. The chain joins TRBV12-3 or TRBV12-4 to TRBJ2-6; 8 bases agree with TRBD2. After removal of 7 bases from V and 0 bases from J, the junction contained 14 bases not matched to a gene. The length of the CDR3 is 19 residues. CDR3 protein: CASNDRRRGVPSGANVLTF. DNA for the CDR3: TGTGCCAGCAATGACCGCCGGCGGGGGGTCCCCTCTGGGGCCAACGTCCTGACTTTC.

The CDR3 DNA sequence: TGTGCCAGCAGCTTAGGGGGCATTTTTGGATTGGGCACCGGGGAGCTGTTTTTT. It specifies CASSLGGIFGLGTGELFF. The chain is built from TRBV7-6 and TRBJ2-2; a weak D match, TRBD1 (5 bases). Germline lookup yields CDR1 SGHVS and CDR2 FNYEAQ. Trimming pared 1 base from V and 4 bases from J, leaving 19 bases between. CDR3 length equals 18 residues.

This clonotype occurred a few times. The CDR3 sequence: CASSFNLALESYNEQFF. The CDR3 coding sequence is TGTGCCAGCAGTTTCAACCTAGCGCTGGAGTCCTACAATGAGCAGTTCTTC. The chain couples TRBV28 to TRBJ2-1; a weak D match, TRBD2 (6 bases). Trimming shortened V by 3 bases and J by 1 base, and 16 bases separated the two germline ends. This CDR3 has 17 amino acids. CDR1 and CDR2 (germline): MDHEN, SYDVKM.